What follows are 22 T cell receptor beta chains derived from one specimen sequenced in a study of blood T cells in healthy people across ages. A second PCR, run for roughly 7 to 11 cycles, used a sample-barcoded 5' primer plus a J-beta primer mix. TCRdb called the 5' RACE reads again in MiXCR, with one record for every CDR3 protein. The table lists hundreds of thousands of distinct CDR3 sequences, around two thirds of them singletons, with roughly 26% in the top ten. Specimen: blood. The receptors originated from a man aged 25 to 40 in good health.

The chain is built from TRBV10-3 and TRBJ2-5; 10 bases line up with TRBD1. From germline, CDR1 is ENHRY and CDR2 SYGVKD. The CDR3 totals 15 residues. Trimming took 3 bases from V and 5 from J; bases not matched to a gene: 6. The CDR3 DNA is TGTGCCATCAGTGAATCGGGACAGGGGAGGGAGACCCAGTACTTC. This gives the protein CAISESGQGRETQYF.

This clonotype was seen a handful of times. V usage is TRBV11-2 and J usage is TRBJ2-5, with D possibly TRBD1 on 6 matching bases. The ends were cut back, 0 bases at V and 2 bases at J, with 10 bases in the middle. The germline CDR1 and CDR2 sequences are SGHAT and FQNNGV. This CDR3 contains 15 residues. CDR3 sequence reads: CASSLDGTTQETQYF. The CDR3, as DNA: TGTGCCAGCAGCTTAGATGGGACAACTCAAGAGACCCAGTACTTC.

A few counts support this clonotype. J is TRBJ2-1 and V is TRBV6-5; the D call may be TRBD1 or TRBD2 (5 bases each). The germline V gene has CDR1 MNHEY and CDR2 SVGAGI. CDR3 length: 15 amino acids. Trimming stripped 0 bases from V and 0 bases from J, with 6 bases between. CDR3 sequence: CASSYSRGSYNEQFF. The CDR3 DNA sequence: TGTGCCAGCAGTTACTCGAGGGGCTCCTACAATGAGCAGTTCTTC.

This clonotype was detected once. The rearrangement joins TRBV7-6 to TRBJ2-7; D may match TRBD1 or TRBD2 (5 bases each). The CDR3 loop spans 14 amino acids. CDR1 and CDR2 (germline): SGHVS, FNYEAQ. V gave up 8 bases and J gave up 1 base, with 15 bases separating them. The chain's CDR3 is CASQRQGGSYEQYF. The DNA for the CDR3 is TGTGCCAGCCAGCGGCAGGGTGGTTCCTACGAGCAGTACTTC.

The rearrangement links TRBV20-1 to TRBJ1-4; D not certain. Germline loops: CDR1 DFQATT, CDR2 SNEGSKA (reference sequence). Between the trimmed V and J ends, which lost 6 bases and 8 bases, there was a span of 16 bases. This CDR3 region has 13 residues. CDR3 DNA sequence: TGCAGTGCCACGGACGGGCTGGGGGAAAAACTGTTTTTT. Protein product: CSATDGLGEKLFF.

The V call is TRBV9, the J call TRBJ2-3; 11 positions match TRBD2. The CDR3 extends over 18 amino acids. Germline CDR1 is SGDLS and CDR2 is YYNGEE. V lost 8 bases to trimming and J lost 0 bases; unmatched junction nucleotides: 14. This chain's CDR3 is CASTTGVASGGSTDTQYF. The CDR3 coding sequence is TGTGCCAGTACAACTGGAGTCGCTAGCGGGGGGAGCACAGATACGCAGTATTTT.

This sequence joins TRBV7-2 and TRBJ2-1; unclear D gene. CDR3 length: 12 residues. Germline CDR1 reads SGHTA; CDR2 reads FQGNSA. V shed 5 bases and J shed 8 bases, with 10 bases lying between them. CDR3 DNA: TGTGCCAGCAGCGCGCCCCAGCATGAGCAGTTCTTC. Residues: CASSAPQHEQFF.

The V and J genes are TRBV29-1 and TRBJ1-1; D might be TRBD1 (5 bases). This CDR3 has 12 residues. V gave up 3 bases and J gave up 11 bases, with 16 bases separating them. Germline CDR1 SQVTM, CDR2 ANQGSEA. The CDR3 DNA sequence: TGCAGCGTTGACCCGACCGGGACCAGTGCTTTCTTT. It translates to CSVDPTGTSAFF. Supplemented by reference TRBV29-1 and TRBJ1-1, the full variable domain reads SAVISQKPSRDICQRGTSLTIQCQVDSQVTMMFWYRQQPGQSLTLIATANQGSEATYESGFVIDKFPISRPNLTFSTLTVSNMSPEDSSIYLCSVDPTGTSAFFGQGTRLTVV.

The chain carries TRBV12-3 or TRBV12-4 and TRBJ2-1; TRBD2 might be the D (6 bases). This CDR3 contains 15 residues. The V end was cut by 6 bases, the J end by 3 bases, with 15 bases between. The CDR3 reads CASSPVVGGYNEQFF. CDR3 bases: TGTGCCAGCAGCCCCGTTGTGGGGGGCTACAATGAGCAGTTCTTC.

V is TRBV7-9 and J is TRBJ1-2, with TRBD1 matching 8 bases. The CDR3 consists of 15 residues. V shed 4 bases, J shed 3 bases, and the junction held 7 bases outside the gene matches. The germline V gene encodes CDR1 SEHNR and CDR2 FQNEAQ (reference sequence). CDR3 sequence (DNA): TGTGCCAGCAGCTCGCCGGGACAGGCCTACTATGGCTACACCTTC. The encoded protein is CASSSPGQAYYGYTF.

This rearrangement joins TRBV7-8 to TRBJ1-5, with D tentatively TRBD1 (5 bases). The V gene's germline CDR1 is SGHVS and CDR2 FQNEAQ. Trimming shortened V by 2 bases and J by 5 bases, and 10 bases separated the two germline ends. The CDR3 is 14 residues long. The CDR3: CASSLRDGDQPQHF. The CDR3 DNA reads TGTGCCAGCAGCTTAAGGGACGGCGATCAGCCCCAGCATTTT.

This clonotype has a handful of counts. The chain uses TRBV29-1 and TRBJ1-4; D not certain. This CDR3 contains 11 residues. The germline V gene encodes CDR1 SQVTM and CDR2 ANQGSEA. Between the trimmed V and J ends, which lost 2 bases and 5 bases, there was a span of 3 bases. CDR3 protein: CSVEKNEKLFF. DNA for the CDR3: TGCAGCGTTGAAAAAAATGAAAAACTGTTTTTT.

The chain has TRBV7-9 and TRBJ1-1; D gene uncertain. The germline CDR1 and CDR2 sequences are SEHNR and FQNEAQ (reference sequence). V was pared by 7 bases and J by 1 base, with 19 bases between. The CDR3 loop spans 16 amino acids. The CDR3 loop reads CASTSLLNPRNTEAFF. CDR3 in DNA: TGTGCCAGCACTTCGCTTCTAAATCCGAGGAACACTGAAGCTTTCTTT.

There are a few counts of this clonotype. The chain recombines TRBV28 with TRBJ2-7; D unresolved. The DNA end lines up better with TRBJ2-5; the J call may be wrong. Per germline, CDR1 MDHEN and CDR2 SYDVKM. The CDR3 spans 11 residues. For the CDR3, the DNA is TGTGCCAGTCAACTTACGGAGACCCAGTACTTC. This codes for CASQLTETQYF.

This clonotype was seen only a few times. The rearrangement uses TRBV6-6 and TRBJ2-5; weak D call: TRBD2 (7 bases). The J call may be in error: the DNA end matches TRBJ2-7 better. This CDR3 has 12 residues. Germline assignment: CDR1 MNHNY and CDR2 SVGAGI (reference sequence). CDR3 protein: CASRVGGDEQYF. The CDR3 DNA is TGTGCCAGCCGAGTAGGGGGGGACGAGCAGTACTTC.

The chain uses TRBV7-9 and TRBJ2-7; D possibly corresponds to TRBD1 (8 bases). There are 16 residues in the CDR3. V lost 4 bases and J 5 bases, leaving 21 bases between the germline ends. From germline, CDR1 is SEHNR and CDR2 FQNEAQ (reference sequence). The chain's CDR3 is CASSSQGGVSVHEQYF. CDR3 nucleotides: TGTGCCAGCAGCTCACAGGGGGGGGTGTCTGTCCACGAGCAGTACTTC.

V is TRBV7-2 and J is TRBJ2-2; 10 bases map to TRBD2. Per germline, CDR1 SGHTA and CDR2 FQGNSA. V lost 6 bases to trimming and J lost 4 bases; unmatched junction nucleotides: 11. There are 17 residues in the CDR3. The CDR3 loop reads CASSPLSGGASTGELFF. In nucleotides, the CDR3 is TGTGCCAGCAGTCCCCTCAGCGGGGGGGCCTCCACCGGGGAGCTGTTTTTT.

CDR3 nucleotide sequence: TGTGCCAGCAGTTTTCAGAGGGACAGTTTATACGAGCAGTACTTC. Translating gives CASSFQRDSLYEQYF. This chain uses TRBV12-3 or TRBV12-4 with TRBJ2-7; 7 bases map to TRBD1. The CDR3 contains 15 residues. Losses at the gene ends were 3 bases for V and 4 bases for J; bases not matched to a gene: 9.

The rearrangement links TRBV7-2 to TRBJ2-3; TRBD2 aligns across 8 bases. Germline CDR1 reads SGHTA; CDR2 reads FQGNSA. Trimming took 2 bases from V and 2 from J; bases not matched to a gene: 3. This CDR3 contains 15 residues. The CDR3 bases are TGTGCCAGCAGCTTAATAGCGGGGCTCACAGATACGCAGTATTTT. Translated: CASSLIAGLTDTQYF. Using reference TRBV7-2 and TRBJ2-3 for the parts outside the CDR3, the full variable domain is GAGVSQSPSNKVTEKGKDVELRCDPISGHTALYWYRQSLGQGLEFLIYFQGNSAPDKSGLPSDRFSAERTGGSVSTLTIQRTQQEDSAVYLCASSLIAGLTDTQYFGPGTRLTVL.

This chain connects TRBV4-3 to TRBJ1-4; no reliable D call. The CDR3 is made up of 16 amino acids. V was pared by 4 bases and J by 7 bases, with 19 bases between. Germline V gene lookup returns CDR1 LGHNA and CDR2 YSLEER. The CDR3 here is CASSREMLGSSEKLFF. CDR3 nucleotides: TGCGCCAGCAGCCGGGAGATGCTAGGGTCCAGTGAAAAACTGTTTTTT.

This rearrangement joins TRBV9 to TRBJ1-2; D not resolved. The germline V gene has CDR1 SGDLS and CDR2 YYNGEE. The CDR3 totals 15 residues. V was trimmed by 6 bases and J by 8 bases, leaving 23 bases between them. The CDR3 loop is CASTPEGTTLEGYTF. Written as DNA, the CDR3 is TGTGCCAGCACTCCCGAGGGAACAACCCTTGAAGGCTACACCTTC. Variable domain in full (rest from reference TRBV9 and TRBJ1-2): DSGVTQTPKHLITATGQRVTLRCSPRSGDLSVYWYQQSLDQGLQFLIQYYNGEERAKGNILERFSAQQFPDLHSELNLSSLELGDSALYFCASTPEGTTLEGYTFGSGTRLTVV.

V and J are TRBV4-3 and TRBJ1-2; D unresolved. Germline assignment: CDR1 LGHNA and CDR2 YSLEER. There are 14 residues in the CDR3. V gave up 0 bases and J gave up 4 bases, with 9 bases separating them. For the CDR3, the DNA is TGCGCCAGCAGCCAAGACAGGTGGGGCTATGGCTACACCTTC. This translates into CASSQDRWGYGYTF.